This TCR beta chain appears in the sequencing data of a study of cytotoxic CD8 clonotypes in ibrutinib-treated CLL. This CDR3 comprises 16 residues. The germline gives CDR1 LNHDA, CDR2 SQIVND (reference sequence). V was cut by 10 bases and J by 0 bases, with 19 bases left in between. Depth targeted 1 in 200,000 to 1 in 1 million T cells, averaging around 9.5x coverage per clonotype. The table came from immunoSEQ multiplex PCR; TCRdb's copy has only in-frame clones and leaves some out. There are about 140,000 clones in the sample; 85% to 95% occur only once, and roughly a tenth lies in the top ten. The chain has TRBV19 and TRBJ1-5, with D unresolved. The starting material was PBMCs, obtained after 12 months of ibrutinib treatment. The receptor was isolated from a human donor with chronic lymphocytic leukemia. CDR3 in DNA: TGTGCCACCAACAAAAGGACGGACTATAGCAATCAGCCCCAGCATTTT. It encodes CATNKRTDYSNQPQHF.